These 30 T cell receptor beta chains were sequenced from one sample in a study of T cells in Graves' hyperthyroidism and ophthalmopathy. Using RNA transcripts as the source, TCR beta CDR3 regions were amplified. Primed by the HTBI set, a first-round RT-PCR was run on the TCR CDR3. From the multiplex PCR reads, TCRdb called clonotypes with MiXCR, one entry per CDR3 protein. Found here are about 400,000 distinct CDR3 sequences, roughly 25% of them singletons; the top ten hold over 70%. Sequenced: blood. The source is a man aged 45-65 years with Graves' hyperthyroidism.

This chain joins TRBV2 and TRBJ2-7, with D uncertain. The germline V gene encodes CDR1 SNHLY and CDR2 FYNNEI. V gave up 3 bases and J gave up 6 bases, with 12 bases separating them. This CDR3 has 13 residues. DNA of the CDR3: TGTGCCAGCAGTGAGTCCATGGGTGGCGAGCAGTACTTC. Its translation is CASSESMGGEQYF. Full variable domain (outside the CDR3, taken from reference TRBV2 and TRBJ2-7): EPEVTQTPSHQVTQMGQEVILRCVPISNHLYFYWYRQILGQKVEFLVSFYNNEISEKSEIFDDQFSVERPDGSNFTLKIRSTKLEDSAMYFCASSESMGGEQYFGPGTRLTVT.

This clonotype was detected only a few times. The CDR3 reads CAWSSPDRSSYNEQFF. DNA for the CDR3: TGTGCCTGGAGTTCCCCGGACAGAAGCTCCTACAATGAGCAGTTCTTC. This sequence joins TRBV30 and TRBJ2-1, with D perhaps matching TRBD1 (6 bases). V lost 2 bases, J lost 0 bases, and 14 bases lay in between. The CDR3 is 16 residues long. Germline V CDR1 and CDR2: GTSNPN, SVGIG (reference sequence).

The chain couples TRBV6-1 to TRBJ2-2, with TRBD1 matching 8 bases. Trimming took 7 bases from V and 5 from J; bases not matched to a gene: 9. This CDR3 is 15 amino acids long. The germline CDR1 and CDR2 sequences are MNHNS and SASEGT. The CDR3 nucleotides are TGTGCCAGCAACAGAGGACAGGGAGAAACCGGGGAGCTGTTTTTT. This gives the protein CASNRGQGETGELFF.

The chain uses TRBV18 and TRBJ1-1; D remains ambiguous. V shed 3 bases and J shed 0 bases, with 14 bases lying between them. Germline V gene lookup returns CDR1 KGHSH and CDR2 LQKENI. CDR3 length: 16 amino acids. CDR3 sequence: CASSPRPAGMNTEAFF. In nucleotides, the CDR3 is TGTGCCAGCTCACCGCGGCCGGCGGGGATGAACACTGAAGCTTTCTTT.

This clonotype was observed at least ten times. The chain links TRBV20-1 to TRBJ1-1; TRBD1 aligns across 9 bases. Germline V gives CDR1 DFQATT, CDR2 SNEGSKA (reference sequence). The CDR3 has 13 residues. The V gene end was trimmed by 6 bases and the J gene end by 6 bases; junction bases not matched to a gene: 8. The DNA for the CDR3 is TGCAGTGCCAGACTTAGACAGGGGGCTGAAGCTTTCTTT. Protein product: CSARLRQGAEAFF.

This clonotype came up a few times. This chain connects TRBV20-1 to TRBJ2-1; 7 bases agree with TRBD2. There are 14 residues in the CDR3. Germline CDR1 is DFQATT and CDR2 is SNEGSKA (reference sequence). J was trimmed by 10 bases and V by 5 bases; bases with no gene match: 14. CDR3 DNA sequence: TGCAGTGCTTCGAGCGGGGACCCGCCTAGGGAGCAGTTCTTC. This translates into CSASSGDPPREQFF.

A few counts support this clonotype. The rearrangement joins TRBV7-6 to TRBJ2-1; 10 nucleotides match TRBD2. The length of the CDR3 is 15 residues. V lost 5 bases to trimming and J lost 9 bases; unmatched junction nucleotides: 10. Germline lookup yields CDR1 SGHVS and CDR2 FNYEAQ. The CDR3 loop is CASSPQAGGPSEQFF. The DNA for the CDR3 is TGTGCCAGCAGCCCCCAAGCGGGAGGGCCTTCTGAGCAGTTCTTC.

There are a few counts of this clonotype. The chain is built from TRBV3-1 and TRBJ2-7, with D hard to call. Germline CDR1 is LGHDT and CDR2 is YNNKEL (reference sequence). V was clipped by 4 bases and J by 7 bases, with 11 bases between them. The CDR3 length is 12 residues. CDR3 nucleotides: TGTGCCAGCAGCCTCCTCCTGGGTGAGCAGTACTTC. Residues: CASSLLLGEQYF.

This clonotype was seen ten or more times. The V and J genes are TRBV28 and TRBJ2-7; D could derive from TRBD1 or TRBD2 (5 bases each). The CDR3 covers 14 residues. V dropped 7 bases and J dropped 3 bases, with 16 bases sitting between them. Looked up from germline, CDR1 is MDHEN and CDR2 is SYDVKM. The CDR3 DNA reads as TGTGCCAGCAAACCACCGGGACGCGACTACGAGCAGTACTTC. This encodes CASKPPGRDYEQYF.

This clonotype has a handful of counts. The CDR3 coding sequence is TGTGCCAGCAGTTTATACTGGGGCGGCGGTAACTATGGCTACACCTTC. Its protein product is CASSLYWGGGNYGYTF. J is TRBJ1-2 and V is TRBV27; the D gene is possibly TRBD1 (5 bases). In germline, CDR1 is MNHEY, CDR2 SMNVEV (reference sequence). The CDR3 spans 16 residues. V shed 1 base and J shed 1 base, with 13 bases lying between them.

This chain connects TRBV20-1 to TRBJ2-7, with D tentatively TRBD2 (5 bases). The CDR3 length is 11 residues. Trimming cost V 4 bases and J 3 bases, with 7 bases left between them. Per germline, CDR1 DFQATT and CDR2 SNEGSKA (reference sequence). The CDR3 nucleotides are TGCAGTGCTATACTAGGCTACGAGCAGTACTTC. This gives the protein CSAILGYEQYF.

This chain joins TRBV20-1 and TRBJ2-3; weak D call: TRBD1 (6 bases). The V end was cut by 5 bases, the J end by 4 bases, with 16 bases between. Germline-derived CDR1 and CDR2 are DFQATT and SNEGSKA (reference sequence). This CDR3 spans 14 amino acids. The CDR3 bases are TGCAGTGCTGTAAGGGGGATTGGGGCAGATACGCAGTATTTT. Protein: CSAVRGIGADTQYF.

This chain joins TRBV20-1 and TRBJ2-3, with D possibly TRBD2 on 5 matching bases. The CDR3 extends over 14 amino acids. The V and J ends lost 0 bases and 5 bases respectively, with 12 bases between them. CDR1 and CDR2 (germline): DFQATT, SNEGSKA (reference sequence). Here the CDR3 DNA reads TGCAGTGCTAGAGATCAACTAGTGGGAGATACGCAGTATTTT. Translation gives CSARDQLVGDTQYF.

The chain uses TRBV5-4 and TRBJ1-1, with D uncertain. The CDR3 is 13 residues long. The V end was cut by 3 bases, the J end by 5 bases, with 11 bases between. Germline CDR1 and CDR2: SGHNT and YYREEE (reference sequence). CDR3: CASSSVSGTEAFF. CDR3 in DNA: TGTGCCAGCAGCTCCGTCTCGGGGACTGAAGCTTTCTTT.

This chain uses TRBV3-1 with TRBJ1-1; a possible D gene is TRBD1 (6 bases). Trimming shortened V by 10 bases and J by 3 bases, and 15 bases separated the two germline ends. This CDR3 is built from 13 residues. The V gene's germline CDR1 is LGHDT and CDR2 YNNKEL (reference sequence). CDR3 coding DNA: TGTGCCACCCAGCAGGGGTCCTACACTGAAGCTTTCTTT. This codes for CATQQGSYTEAFF.

The rearrangement uses TRBV24-1 and TRBJ2-2; 8 bases map to TRBD2. From germline, CDR1 is KGHDR and CDR2 SFDVKD. The J segment lost 3 bases and the V segment lost 7 bases, leaving 9 bases of the junction unmatched. The CDR3 totals 16 residues. CDR3 protein: CATRPSSGRDTGELFF. CDR3 coding DNA: TGTGCCACCAGACCCTCAAGCGGGAGAGACACCGGGGAGCTGTTTTTT.

This clonotype was seen ten or more times. The rearrangement joins TRBV18 to TRBJ1-1; tentative D call: TRBD1 (6 bases). Germline lookup yields CDR1 KGHSH and CDR2 LQKENI. Trimming removed 3 bases at V and 0 bases at J, with 8 bases between. This CDR3 is built from 14 residues. CDR3 protein: CASSPGQLNTEAFF. DNA of the CDR3: TGTGCCAGCTCACCTGGACAGCTGAACACTGAAGCTTTCTTT.

The chain's CDR3 is CASSPGLAGFNEQFF. The CDR3 DNA reads TGCGCCAGCAGCCCGGGACTAGCGGGATTCAATGAGCAGTTCTTC. The rearrangement uses TRBV5-1 and TRBJ2-1; TRBD2 matches at 13 bases. Germline V CDR1 and CDR2: SGHRS, YFSETQ. The J segment lost 6 bases and the V segment lost 4 bases, leaving 4 bases of the junction unmatched. This CDR3 has 15 residues.

Many counts were recorded for this clonotype. CDR3 protein: CASSREGNTEAFF. Written as DNA, the CDR3 is TGTGCCAGCTCACGTGAGGGGAACACTGAAGCTTTCTTT. This chain connects TRBV6-1 to TRBJ1-1; D uncertain. V was trimmed by 8 bases and J by 1 base, leaving 11 bases between them. The length of the CDR3 is 13 residues. Germline-derived CDR1 and CDR2 are MNHNS and SASEGT.

The chain is built from TRBV19 and TRBJ2-7, with D maybe TRBD2 (7 bases). Germline V CDR1 and CDR2: LNHDA, SQIVND (reference sequence). This CDR3 region has 13 residues. Trimming shortened V by 3 bases and J by 5 bases, and 11 bases separated the two germline ends. CDR3 DNA: TGTGCCAGTAGTATGCGGGGGCGGAACGAGCAGTACTTC. Its protein product is CASSMRGRNEQYF.

This clonotype appeared a single time. This chain links TRBV30 with TRBJ1-1; 10 bases line up with TRBD1. This CDR3 region has 18 residues. The trim removed 3 bases at V and 5 bases at J, leaving 18 bases unmatched. Germline V gene data show CDR1 as GTSNPN and CDR2 as SVGIG (reference sequence). CDR3: CAWSAPGQGIVGRTEAFF. The CDR3 bases are TGTGCCTGGAGCGCCCCGGGACAGGGGATAGTGGGGCGGACTGAAGCTTTCTTT.

As regards this clonotype: A read error is possible here, since a much larger clone lies one base away. The chain has TRBV28 and TRBJ2-3; D may be TRBD2 (6 bases). This CDR3 has 15 amino acids. Germline CDR1 is MDHEN and CDR2 is SYDVKM. In DNA form, the CDR3 reads TGTGCCAGCAGTTTTGGCCCGGGAGCCTCAGACACGCAGTATTTT. Its protein product is CASSFGPGASDTQYF. Combining the CDR3 with reference TRBV28 and TRBJ2-3 gives the whole variable domain DVKVTQSSRYLVKRTGEKVFLECVQDMDHENMFWYRQDPGLGLRLIYFSYDVKMKEKGDIPEGYSVSREKKERFSLILESASTNQTSMYLCASSFGPGASDTQYFGPGTRLTVL.

In this sample, this clonotype turned up a few times. The chain carries TRBV11-3 and TRBJ2-1; 7 positions agree with TRBD2. CDR3 size: 16 residues. Germline CDR1 reads SGHNT; CDR2 reads YENEEA. With 6 bases clipped from V and 2 bases from J, the junction kept 10 bases outside the gene matches. CDR3 loop: CASRRLAATPYNEQFF. In DNA, the CDR3 is TGTGCCAGCAGGCGTCTAGCGGCAACTCCCTACAATGAGCAGTTCTTC.

This clonotype appeared a few times. This chain links TRBV5-1 with TRBJ2-2; D possibly uses TRBD1 or TRBD2 (5 bases each). This CDR3 contains 15 residues. Looked up from germline, CDR1 is SGHRS and CDR2 is YFSETQ. Trimming left V 5 bases short and J 0 bases short, with 11 bases between. The CDR3 reads CASRRDVANTGELFF. CDR3 DNA: TGCGCCAGCAGACGGGACGTCGCGAACACCGGGGAGCTGTTTTTT.

This clonotype was observed a few times. The chain couples TRBV5-5 to TRBJ2-7; TRBD2 is a possible D gene (7 bases). Germline CDR1 reads SGHKS; CDR2 reads YYEKEE (reference sequence). The CDR3 covers 14 residues. V lost 0 bases and J lost 7, with 14 bases in between. The CDR3 DNA sequence: TGTGCCAGCAGCTTGGGGGGGGGGCGTTTGGAGCAGTACTTC. It yields the protein CASSLGGGRLEQYF. Supplemented by reference TRBV5-5 and TRBJ2-7, the full variable domain reads DAGVTQSPTHLIKTRGQQVTLRCSPISGHKSVSWYQQVLGQGPQFIFQYYEKEERGRGNFPDRFSARQFPNYSSELNVNALLLGDSALYLCASSLGGGRLEQYFGPGTRLTVT.

The V gene is TRBV7-6, the J gene TRBJ2-7; perhaps TRBD1 as D (5 bases). This CDR3 spans 14 amino acids. Trimming left V 6 bases short and J 2 bases short, with 14 bases between. CDR1 is SGHVS and CDR2 is FNYEAQ in the germline V gene. The DNA of the CDR3 is TGTGCCAGCAGGCCAGGGTTACTAACCTACGAGCAGTACTTC. Residues: CASRPGLLTYEQYF. The entire variable domain, with the rest obtained from reference TRBV7-6 and TRBJ2-7, is as follows: GAGVSQSPRYKVTKRGQDVALRCDPISGHVSLYWYRQALGQGPEFLTYFNYEAQQDKSGLPNDRFSAERPEGSISTLTIQRTEQRDSAMYRCASRPGLLTYEQYFGPGTRLTVT.

Only a few counts were recorded for this clonotype. The rearrangement uses TRBV6-6 and TRBJ2-4, with a weak D call TRBD2 (5 bases). Trimming took 0 bases from V and 4 from J, leaving 7 bases between them. Germline CDR1 MNHNY, CDR2 SVGAGI (reference sequence). This CDR3 is 14 amino acids long. The CDR3 nucleotides are TGTGCCAGCAGTTACTCCTGGGAGAAAAACATTCAGTACTTC. This codes for CASSYSWEKNIQYF.

This clonotype was recorded only once. The chain employs TRBV5-1 and TRBJ2-7; D call uncertain. The ends were cut back, 7 bases at V and 7 bases at J, with 15 bases in the middle. The CDR3 sequence is 12 residues long. Germline-derived CDR1 and CDR2 are SGHRS and YFSETQ. CDR3 sequence: CASHDGNVEQYF. The CDR3 bases are TGCGCCAGCCATGACGGTAATGTTGAGCAGTACTTC. The variable domain in full, completed from reference TRBV5-1 and TRBJ2-7, reads KAGVTQTPRYLIKTRGQQVTLSCSPISGHRSVSWYQQTPGQGLQFLFEYFSETQRNKGNFPGRFSGRQFSNSRSEMNVSTLELGDSALYLCASHDGNVEQYFGPGTRLTVT.

This clonotype was seen many times. The chain is built from TRBV3-1 and TRBJ2-3; D gene ambiguous. Germline values: CDR1 LGHDT, CDR2 YNNKEL (reference sequence). The V end was cut by 6 bases, the J end by 3 bases, with 10 bases between. CDR3 length: 13 residues. The CDR3 DNA is TGTGCCAGCAGTATTCTCCCTACAGATACGCAGTATTTT. It specifies CASSILPTDTQYF.

In its sample, this clonotype was seen a few times. V and J are TRBV20-1 and TRBJ2-1; no clear D gene. The germline V and J ends were trimmed by 6 bases and 6 bases, with 9 bases remaining between them. CDR3 length equals 11 residues. Germline CDR1 and CDR2: DFQATT and SNEGSKA (reference sequence). The DNA for the CDR3 is TGCAGTGCAACGGGCCGCAATGAGCAGTTCTTC. It is translated as CSATGRNEQFF.